This entry lists 30 T cell receptor beta chains sequenced from one sample in a study of blood T cell repertoires in COVID-19. TCRdb's table, derived via immunoSEQ multiplex PCR, lists solely in-frame clones and lacks some. This repertoire shows approximately 77,000 clones, 88% found once; its top ten account for 6% to 7.5%. Sequencing input: peripheral blood. These receptors came from an elderly woman with acute or convalescent COVID-19.

The table lists this clone with a count of one. The chain links TRBV20-1 to TRBJ2-5, with 9 bases lining up with TRBD2. V was clipped by 3 bases and J by 4 bases; unmatched bases: 9. This CDR3 is built from 15 residues. The V gene's germline CDR1 is DFQATT and CDR2 SNEGSKA (reference sequence). CDR3 sequence: CSASAAGGPRETQYF. The CDR3 DNA sequence: TGCAGTGCTAGTGCTGCGGGGGGGCCGAGAGAGACCCAGTACTTC.

The genes are TRBV3-1 (or the pseudogene TRBV3-2) and TRBJ1-2; 8 positions agree with TRBD1. This CDR3 has 13 amino acids. V was pared by 5 bases and J by 8 bases, with 7 bases of the junction left unmatched. Germline V gene sequence: CDR1 LGHDT, CDR2 YNNKEL (reference sequence). CDR3 loop: CASSTGGLPGYTF. The CDR3, as DNA: TGTGCCAGCAGCACAGGGGGGTTACCGGGCTACACCTTC.

This clone was picked up a small number of times. The V call is TRBV3-1 (or the pseudogene TRBV3-2), the J call TRBJ2-2; D is perhaps TRBD1 (6 bases). The ends were cut back, 0 bases at V and 4 bases at J, with 12 bases in the middle. This CDR3 spans 16 amino acids. Per germline, CDR1 LGHDT and CDR2 YNNKEL (reference sequence). The DNA for the CDR3 is TGTGCCAGCAGCCAAGAGGCAGGGGCCGTCACCGGGGAGCTGTTTTTT. Translation gives CASSQEAGAVTGELFF.

The V and J genes are TRBV24-1 and TRBJ2-1; the match to TRBD2 covers 14 bases. The length of the CDR3 is 19 residues. J lost 3 bases, V lost 3 bases, and 9 bases had no gene match. Per germline, CDR1 KGHDR and CDR2 SFDVKD. CDR3 in DNA: TGTGCCACCAGTGATCCGGGACTAGCGGGGGCCGTTGGCTACAATGAGCAGTTCTTC. Its translation: CATSDPGLAGAVGYNEQFF.

The chain combines TRBV5-1 with TRBJ2-5; the D gene is possibly TRBD1 (5 bases). Germline-derived CDR1 and CDR2 are SGHRS and YFSETQ. CDR3 length: 15 amino acids. Trimming pared 0 bases from V and 5 bases from J, leaving 14 bases between. DNA for the CDR3: TGCGCCAGCAGCTTGGCTCCAGGGCTTATGGAGACCCAGTACTTC. Its protein product is CASSLAPGLMETQYF.

V is TRBV7-8 and J is TRBJ2-3; 8 nucleotides agree with TRBD2. The CDR3 is 19 residues long. Trimming removed 2 bases from V and 0 bases from J; junction bases left unmatched: 13. Germline CDR1 reads SGHVS; CDR2 reads FQNEAQ. CDR3 sequence: CASSLLTFRLAGSTDTQYF. CDR3 DNA sequence: TGTGCCAGCAGCTTACTAACGTTCAGGCTAGCGGGTAGCACAGATACGCAGTATTTT.

The V and J genes are TRBV19 and TRBJ1-1; 12 bases match TRBD1. With 5 bases clipped from V and 5 bases from J, the junction kept 15 bases outside the gene matches. Germline CDR1 is LNHDA and CDR2 is SQIVND (reference sequence). The CDR3 runs to 18 residues. CDR3: CASSETSRDRGQGTEAFF. The DNA of the CDR3 is TGTGCCAGTAGTGAAACATCCCGGGACAGGGGGCAAGGGACTGAAGCTTTCTTT.

This clone was seen a handful of times. The chain carries TRBV12-5 and TRBJ2-1; weak D call: TRBD1 (5 bases). Germline V gives CDR1 LGHNT, CDR2 FRNRAP. Trimming took 6 bases from V and 3 from J, leaving 15 bases between them. The CDR3 contains 15 residues. The CDR3 DNA follows: TGTGCTAGTGGGGGTCAGGCAGGGTACTACAATGAGCAGTTCTTC. Its translation is CASGGQAGYYNEQFF.

Only a few counts were recorded for this clone. The V gene is TRBV5-1, the J gene TRBJ2-1, with D perhaps TRBD1 (6 bases). Trimming took off 0 bases at V and 3 bases at J, with 10 bases between the two ends. CDR1 and CDR2 from the germline V gene are SGHRS and YFSETQ. The CDR3 length is 15 residues. CDR3 amino acids: CASSLEGGNYNEQFF. DNA of the CDR3: TGCGCCAGCAGCTTGGAAGGGGGAAACTACAATGAGCAGTTCTTC. The whole variable domain, remainder taken from reference TRBV5-1 and TRBJ2-1, is KAGVTQTPRYLIKTRGQQVTLSCSPISGHRSVSWYQQTPGQGLQFLFEYFSETQRNKGNFPGRFSGRQFSNSRSEMNVSTLELGDSALYLCASSLEGGNYNEQFFGPGTRLTVL.

This clone was picked up one time. In DNA form, the CDR3 reads TGCAGCGTTCCTGTCACAGATACGCAGTATTTT. Protein sequence: CSVPVTDTQYF. The chain has TRBV29-1 and TRBJ2-3; D is ambiguous. CDR3 size: 11 residues. Germline CDR1 reads SQVTM; CDR2 reads ANQGSEA. V was pared by 5 bases and J by 2 bases, with 5 bases between.

The chain recombines TRBV12-3 or TRBV12-4 with TRBJ2-5; D gene uncertain. The CDR3 sequence is 12 residues long. Trimming pared 2 bases from V and 3 bases from J, leaving 4 bases between. The CDR3 is CASSLSEETQYF. The CDR3 DNA sequence: TGTGCCAGCAGTTTATCCGAAGAGACCCAGTACTTC.

This clone was counted between two and nine times. The chain joins TRBV9 to TRBJ2-3; 8 bases agree with TRBD2. Per the germline V gene, CDR1 is SGDLS and CDR2 is YYNGEE. V lost 1 base, J lost 5 bases, and 6 bases stayed unmatched. The CDR3 is 15 amino acids. The CDR3: CASSVNPGGIDTQYF. The CDR3 DNA sequence: TGTGCCAGCAGCGTAAATCCGGGAGGGATAGATACGCAGTATTTT. The complete variable domain, with remaining parts taken from reference TRBV9 and TRBJ2-3, reads DSGVTQTPKHLITATGQRVTLRCSPRSGDLSVYWYQQSLDQGLQFLIQYYNGEERAKGNILERFSAQQFPDLHSELNLSSLELGDSALYFCASSVNPGGIDTQYFGPGTRLTVL.

Worth noting for this clone: Additional DNA sequences in this sample encode the identical CDR3. The rearrangement joins TRBV18 to TRBJ1-3; maybe TRBD1 (6 bases). This CDR3 spans 15 amino acids. The germline V gene has CDR1 KGHSH and CDR2 LQKENI. V was trimmed by 3 bases and J by 0 bases, leaving 9 bases between them. The CDR3 loop reads CASSPDRSSGNTIYF. CDR3 nucleotide sequence: TGTGCCAGCTCACCTGACAGGAGCTCTGGAAACACCATATATTTT.

The chain employs TRBV5-1 and TRBJ2-1, with 10 nucleotides matching TRBD1. V shed 0 bases and J 0 bases; nucleotides not matched to a gene: 3. Germline loops: CDR1 SGHRS, CDR2 YFSETQ. The CDR3 loop spans 17 amino acids. CDR3 in DNA: TGCGCCAGCAGCTTGGCCGGGGACAGGGGCTCCTACAATGAGCAGTTCTTC. Translating gives CASSLAGDRGSYNEQFF.

The V call is TRBV11-3, the J call TRBJ2-1; the match to TRBD1 covers 8 bases. The CDR3 runs to 15 residues. V was pared by 5 bases and J by 6 bases, with 9 bases of the junction left unmatched. Germline V CDR1 and CDR2: SGHNT, YENEEA. The CDR3 here is CASSETFRGRNEQFF. DNA of the CDR3: TGTGCCAGCAGCGAAACTTTCAGGGGGCGCAATGAGCAGTTCTTC.

The V and J genes are TRBV5-1 and TRBJ2-1, with a possible D match to TRBD2 (6 bases). Trimming stripped 4 bases from V and 4 bases from J, with 18 bases between. This CDR3 spans 16 amino acids. Germline lookup yields CDR1 SGHRS and CDR2 YFSETQ. Written as DNA, the CDR3 is TGCGCCAGCAGCCCTAACCCAACCGGGGGTTACAATGAGCAGTTCTTC. Encoded protein: CASSPNPTGGYNEQFF.

The chain uses TRBV2 and TRBJ2-5; 12 bases match TRBD2. There are 16 residues in the CDR3. In germline, CDR1 is SNHLY, CDR2 FYNNEI. V shed 8 bases, J shed 5 bases, and the junction held 12 bases outside the gene matches. The CDR3 protein is CASADVLAGGGETQYF. The CDR3 DNA follows: TGTGCCAGCGCAGATGTTCTAGCGGGGGGGGGTGAGACCCAGTACTTC.

This chain uses TRBV7-9 with TRBJ2-1; no firm D call. V lost 1 base to trimming and J lost 12 bases, with 10 bases between them. The CDR3 spans 12 residues. CDR1 SEHNR and CDR2 FQNEAQ come from the germline V gene (reference sequence). Here the CDR3 reads CASSLGLRGQFF. For the CDR3, the DNA is TGTGCCAGCAGCTTAGGACTCCGAGGGCAGTTCTTC.

This chain connects TRBV3-1 (or the pseudogene TRBV3-2) to TRBJ1-1; 9 bases fit TRBD1. Looked up from germline, CDR1 is LGHDT and CDR2 is YNNKEL (reference sequence). The CDR3 is made up of 13 amino acids. The J segment lost 5 bases and the V segment lost 4 bases, leaving 2 bases of the junction unmatched. The CDR3 loop is CASSRDRVTEAFF. The CDR3 coding sequence is TGTGCCAGCAGCCGGGACAGGGTAACTGAAGCTTTCTTT.

This rearrangement joins TRBV7-2 to TRBJ2-3, with D possibly being TRBD2 (5 bases). V was shortened by 2 bases and J by 1 base, with 10 bases between the two germline ends. The CDR3 consists of 15 residues. Germline V lookup: CDR1 SGHTA, CDR2 FQGNSA. The CDR3 reads CASSLSSKGTDTQYF. The CDR3, as DNA: TGTGCCAGCAGCTTATCTAGCAAAGGCACAGATACGCAGTATTTT. Full variable domain (missing parts from reference TRBV7-2 and TRBJ2-3): GAGVSQSPSNKVTEKGKDVELRCDPISGHTALYWYRQSLGQGLEFLIYFQGNSAPDKSGLPSDRFSAERTGGSVSTLTIQRTQQEDSAVYLCASSLSSKGTDTQYFGPGTRLTVL.

This clone appeared a single time. This chain joins TRBV9 and TRBJ2-5; 13 nucleotides match TRBD2. V was clipped by 4 bases and J by 3 bases; unmatched bases: 6. The length of the CDR3 is 16 residues. Germline CDR1 is SGDLS and CDR2 is YYNGEE. CDR3 in amino acids: CASSLGLAGVEETQYF. The CDR3 DNA is TGTGCCAGCAGCCTCGGACTAGCGGGAGTGGAAGAGACCCAGTACTTC. Full variable domain (outside the CDR3, taken from reference TRBV9 and TRBJ2-5): DSGVTQTPKHLITATGQRVTLRCSPRSGDLSVYWYQQSLDQGLQFLIQYYNGEERAKGNILERFSAQQFPDLHSELNLSSLELGDSALYFCASSLGLAGVEETQYFGPGTRLLVL.

This clone was recorded a few times. The CDR3 protein is CASRPSQGNVKAFF. The CDR3 bases are TGTGCCAGCAGACCGTCTCAGGGGAATGTGAAAGCTTTCTTT. The V gene is TRBV7-2, the J gene TRBJ1-1, with D possibly TRBD1 on 6 matching bases. Germline CDR1 reads SGHTA; CDR2 reads FQGNSA. There are 14 residues in the CDR3. The germline V and J ends were trimmed by 6 bases and 9 bases, with 20 bases remaining between them.

The genes are TRBV29-1 and TRBJ1-5; D uncertain. The germline CDR1 and CDR2 sequences are SQVTM and ANQGSEA. V was clipped by 1 base and J by 6 bases, with 7 bases between them. The CDR3 contains 12 residues. CDR3 protein: CSVEVGGQPQHF. CDR3 DNA sequence: TGCAGCGTTGAAGTGGGAGGTCAGCCCCAGCATTTT. Using reference TRBV29-1 and TRBJ1-5 for the parts outside the CDR3, the full variable domain is SAVISQKPSRDICQRGTSLTIQCQVDSQVTMMFWYRQQPGQSLTLIATANQGSEATYESGFVIDKFPISRPNLTFSTLTVSNMSPEDSSIYLCSVEVGGQPQHFGDGTRLSIL.

This clone was seen just once. The chain joins TRBV24-1 to TRBJ2-2; 9 bases match TRBD1. CDR3 length: 13 residues. With 3 bases clipped from V and 13 bases from J, the junction kept 5 bases outside the gene matches. Germline V gene lookup returns CDR1 KGHDR and CDR2 SFDVKD. The CDR3 is CATSDPGTGWLFF. CDR3 DNA sequence: TGTGCCACCAGTGATCCCGGGACAGGGTGGCTGTTTTTT.

V gene TRBV18 combines with J gene TRBJ2-1, with 8 bases identical to TRBD1. The CDR3 runs 15 residues. The germline CDR1 and CDR2 sequences are KGHSH and LQKENI. Germline trimming cut 3 bases from V and 2 bases from J; bases unmatched to any gene: 3. In nucleotides, the CDR3 is TGTGCCAGCTCACCCCAGGGGGCCGCCTACAATGAGCAGTTCTTC. Protein sequence: CASSPQGAAYNEQFF.

The rearrangement joins TRBV18 to TRBJ1-5; 10 bases agree with TRBD1. The CDR3 has 16 residues. The germline V gene encodes CDR1 KGHSH and CDR2 LQKENI. V shed 3 bases and J 2 bases; nucleotides not matched to a gene: 4. CDR3 protein: CASSPTDRGGNQPQHF. DNA of the CDR3: TGTGCCAGCTCACCTACGGACAGGGGGGGCAATCAGCCCCAGCATTTT.

V is TRBV5-4 and J is TRBJ1-4; TRBD1 agrees at 10 bases. Germline lookup yields CDR1 SGHNT and CDR2 YYREEE (reference sequence). The length of the CDR3 is 16 residues. V was pared by 4 bases and J by 2 bases, with 5 bases of the junction left unmatched. CDR3 residues: CASSETGGSTNEKLFF. In DNA form, the CDR3 reads TGTGCCAGCAGCGAGACAGGGGGCTCTACTAATGAAAAACTGTTTTTT.

The chain joins TRBV11-2 to TRBJ2-6; 8 bases are shared with TRBD1. The CDR3 runs 17 residues. CDR1 is SGHAT and CDR2 is FQNNGV in the germline V gene. V was clipped by 5 bases and J by 0 bases; unmatched bases: 6. The CDR3 DNA follows: TGTGCCAGCAGCCCAGGACAGGGAGACTCTGGGGCCAACGTCCTGACTTTC. It translates to CASSPGQGDSGANVLTF.

This clone was counted a few times. This chain uses TRBV7-2 with TRBJ2-2; a possible D gene is TRBD2 (5 bases). Germline CDR1 is SGHTA and CDR2 is FQGNSA. This CDR3 has 13 residues. Trimming took off 2 bases at V and 7 bases at J, with 8 bases between the two ends. CDR3 in amino acids: CASSLSGIGELFF. The CDR3 region has the DNA TGTGCCAGCAGCTTATCGGGGATCGGGGAGCTGTTTTTT.

The chain carries TRBV5-6 and TRBJ1-5; 9 nucleotides agree with TRBD1. The CDR3 runs to 17 residues. V lost 5 bases to trimming and J lost 4 bases; unmatched junction nucleotides: 13. CDR1 and CDR2 from the germline V gene are SGHDT and YYEEEE. The CDR3 spells CASSHSGTGRRNQPQHF. The CDR3 bases are TGTGCCAGCAGTCACTCCGGGACAGGGCGTCGGAATCAGCCCCAGCATTTT.